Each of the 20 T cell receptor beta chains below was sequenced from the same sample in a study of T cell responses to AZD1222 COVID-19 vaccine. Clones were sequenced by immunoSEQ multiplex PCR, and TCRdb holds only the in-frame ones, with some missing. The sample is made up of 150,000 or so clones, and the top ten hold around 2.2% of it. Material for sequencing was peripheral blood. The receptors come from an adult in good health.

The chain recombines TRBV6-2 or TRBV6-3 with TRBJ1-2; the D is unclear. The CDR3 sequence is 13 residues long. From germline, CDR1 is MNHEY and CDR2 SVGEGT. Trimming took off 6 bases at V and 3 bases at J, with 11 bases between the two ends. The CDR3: CASSPRADYGYTF. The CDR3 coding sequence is TGTGCCAGCAGCCCCCGGGCCGACTATGGCTACACCTTC.

The CDR3 loop reads CASSLTRDGTNEKLFF. The DNA for the CDR3 is TGTGCCAGCTCACTAACCCGGGACGGGACTAATGAAAAACTGTTTTTT. The rearrangement uses TRBV18 and TRBJ1-4; D may be TRBD1 (5 bases). Looked up from germline, CDR1 is KGHSH and CDR2 is LQKENI. This CDR3 is 16 amino acids long. The V end lost 4 bases, the J end lost 2 bases, and 14 bases lay between the germline ends. Combining the CDR3 with reference TRBV18 and TRBJ1-4 gives the whole variable domain NAGVMQNPRHLVRRRGQEARLRCSPMKGHSHVYWYRQLPEEGLKFMVYLQKENIIDESGMPKERFSAEFPKEGPSILRIQQVVRGDSAAYFCASSLTRDGTNEKLFFGSGTQLSVL.

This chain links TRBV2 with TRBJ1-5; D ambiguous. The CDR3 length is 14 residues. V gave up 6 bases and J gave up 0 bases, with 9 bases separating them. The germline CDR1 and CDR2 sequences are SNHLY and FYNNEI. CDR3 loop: CASRRENSNQPQHF. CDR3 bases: TGTGCCAGCAGGCGGGAAAATAGCAATCAGCCCCAGCATTTT.

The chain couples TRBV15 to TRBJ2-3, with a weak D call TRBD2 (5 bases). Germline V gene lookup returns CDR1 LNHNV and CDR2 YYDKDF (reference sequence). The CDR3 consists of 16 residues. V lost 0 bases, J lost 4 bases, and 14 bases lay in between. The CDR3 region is CATSRESPGGADTQYF. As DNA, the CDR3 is TGTGCCACCAGCAGAGAGAGCCCCGGAGGAGCAGATACGCAGTATTTT.

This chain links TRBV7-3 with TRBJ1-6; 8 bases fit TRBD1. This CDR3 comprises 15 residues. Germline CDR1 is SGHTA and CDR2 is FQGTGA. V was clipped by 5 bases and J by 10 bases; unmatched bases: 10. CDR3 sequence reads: CASSPTQGAGSPLHF. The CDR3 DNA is TGTGCCAGCAGCCCTACGCAGGGGGCAGGATCACCCCTCCACTTT.

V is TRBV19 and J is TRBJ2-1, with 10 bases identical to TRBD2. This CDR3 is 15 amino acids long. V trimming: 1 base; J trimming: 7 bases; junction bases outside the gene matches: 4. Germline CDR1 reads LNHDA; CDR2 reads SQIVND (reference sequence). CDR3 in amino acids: CASSIGASGGNEQFF. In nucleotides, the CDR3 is TGTGCCAGTAGTATAGGGGCTAGCGGGGGTAATGAGCAGTTCTTC.

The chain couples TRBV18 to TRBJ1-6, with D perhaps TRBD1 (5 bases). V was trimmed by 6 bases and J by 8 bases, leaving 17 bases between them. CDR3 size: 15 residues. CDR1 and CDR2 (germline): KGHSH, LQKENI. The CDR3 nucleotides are TGTGCCAGCTCCTCCTCGGTAGGGGACGATTCACCCCTCCACTTT. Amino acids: CASSSSVGDDSPLHF.

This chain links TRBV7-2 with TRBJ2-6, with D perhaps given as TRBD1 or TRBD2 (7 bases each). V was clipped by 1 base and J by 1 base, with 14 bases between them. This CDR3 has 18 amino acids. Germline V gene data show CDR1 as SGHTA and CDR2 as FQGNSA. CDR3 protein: CASSLVGGGLSGANVLTF. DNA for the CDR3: TGTGCCAGCAGCTTAGTGGGAGGGGGCTTATCTGGGGCCAACGTCCTGACTTTC. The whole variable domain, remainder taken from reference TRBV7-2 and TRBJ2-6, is GAGVSQSPSNKVTEKGKDVELRCDPISGHTALYWYRQSLGQGLEFLIYFQGNSAPDKSGLPSDRFSAERTGGSVSTLTIQRTQQEDSAVYLCASSLVGGGLSGANVLTFGAGSRLTVL.

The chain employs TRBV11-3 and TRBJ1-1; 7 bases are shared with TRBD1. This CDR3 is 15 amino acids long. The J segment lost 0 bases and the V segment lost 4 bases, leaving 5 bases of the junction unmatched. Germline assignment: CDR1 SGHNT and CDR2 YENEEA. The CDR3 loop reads CASSSRGGMNTEAFF. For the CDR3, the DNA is TGTGCCAGCAGCTCTAGAGGGGGCATGAACACTGAAGCTTTCTTT.

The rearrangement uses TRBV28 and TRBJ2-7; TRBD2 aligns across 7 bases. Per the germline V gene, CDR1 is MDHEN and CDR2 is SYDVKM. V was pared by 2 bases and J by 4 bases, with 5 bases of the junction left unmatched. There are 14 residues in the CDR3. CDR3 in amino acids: CASSLPGGSYEQYF. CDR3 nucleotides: TGTGCCAGCAGTTTACCGGGGGGATCTTACGAGCAGTACTTC. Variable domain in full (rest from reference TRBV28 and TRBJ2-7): DVKVTQSSRYLVKRTGEKVFLECVQDMDHENMFWYRQDPGLGLRLIYFSYDVKMKEKGDIPEGYSVSREKKERFSLILESASTNQTSMYLCASSLPGGSYEQYFGPGTRLTVT.

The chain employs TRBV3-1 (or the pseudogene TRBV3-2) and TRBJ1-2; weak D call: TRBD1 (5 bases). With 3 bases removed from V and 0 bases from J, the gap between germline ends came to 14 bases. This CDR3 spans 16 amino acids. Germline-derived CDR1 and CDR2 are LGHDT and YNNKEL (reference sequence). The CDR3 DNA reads TGTGCCAGCAGCCACCCACGGGGGTGGCCTAACTATGGCTACACCTTC. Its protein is CASSHPRGWPNYGYTF.

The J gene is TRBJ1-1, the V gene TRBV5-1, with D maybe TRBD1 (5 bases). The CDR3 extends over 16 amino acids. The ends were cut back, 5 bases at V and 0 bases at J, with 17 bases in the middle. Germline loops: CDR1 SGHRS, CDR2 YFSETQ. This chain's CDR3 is CASSPGPQGMNTEAFF. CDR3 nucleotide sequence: TGCGCCAGCAGTCCAGGGCCCCAGGGTATGAACACTGAAGCTTTCTTT. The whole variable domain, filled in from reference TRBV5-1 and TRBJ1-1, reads KAGVTQTPRYLIKTRGQQVTLSCSPISGHRSVSWYQQTPGQGLQFLFEYFSETQRNKGNFPGRFSGRQFSNSRSEMNVSTLELGDSALYLCASSPGPQGMNTEAFFGQGTRLTVV.

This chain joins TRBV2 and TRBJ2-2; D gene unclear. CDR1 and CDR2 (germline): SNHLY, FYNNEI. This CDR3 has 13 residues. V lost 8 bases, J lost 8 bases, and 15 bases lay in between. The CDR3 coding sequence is TGTGCCAGCCTTAGACTGGGTATGGGGGAGCTGTTTTTT. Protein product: CASLRLGMGELFF.

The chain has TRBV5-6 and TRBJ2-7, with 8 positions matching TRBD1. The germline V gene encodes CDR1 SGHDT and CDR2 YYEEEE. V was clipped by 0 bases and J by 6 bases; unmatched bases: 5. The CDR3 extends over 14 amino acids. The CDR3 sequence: CASSLGAGGREQYF. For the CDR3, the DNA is TGTGCCAGCAGCTTGGGGGCAGGGGGCCGCGAGCAGTACTTC. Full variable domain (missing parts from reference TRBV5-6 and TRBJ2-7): DAGVTQSPTHLIKTRGQQVTLRCSPKSGHDTVSWYQQALGQGPQFIFQYYEEEERQRGNFPDRFSGHQFPNYSSELNVNALLLGDSALYLCASSLGAGGREQYFGPGTRLTVT.

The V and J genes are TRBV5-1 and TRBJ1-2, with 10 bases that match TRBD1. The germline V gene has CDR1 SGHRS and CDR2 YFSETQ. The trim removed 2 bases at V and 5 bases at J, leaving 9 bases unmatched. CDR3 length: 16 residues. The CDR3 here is CASSFGDRGVIYGYTF. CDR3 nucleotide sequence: TGCGCCAGCAGCTTTGGGGACAGGGGCGTAATTTATGGCTACACCTTC.

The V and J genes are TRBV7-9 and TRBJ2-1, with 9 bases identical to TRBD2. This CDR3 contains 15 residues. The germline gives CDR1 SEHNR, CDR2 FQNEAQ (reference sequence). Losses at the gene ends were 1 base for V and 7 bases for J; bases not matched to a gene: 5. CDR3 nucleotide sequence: TGTGCCAGCAGCTTAGGGGGTAGCGGGGGAAATGAGCAGTTCTTC. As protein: CASSLGGSGGNEQFF.

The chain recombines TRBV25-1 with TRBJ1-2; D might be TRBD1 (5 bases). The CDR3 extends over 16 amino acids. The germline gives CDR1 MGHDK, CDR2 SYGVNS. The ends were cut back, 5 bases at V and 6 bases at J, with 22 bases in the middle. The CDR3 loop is CASSMHPAPGRDGYTF. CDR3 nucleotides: TGTGCCAGCAGTATGCACCCCGCCCCAGGGAGGGATGGCTACACCTTC.

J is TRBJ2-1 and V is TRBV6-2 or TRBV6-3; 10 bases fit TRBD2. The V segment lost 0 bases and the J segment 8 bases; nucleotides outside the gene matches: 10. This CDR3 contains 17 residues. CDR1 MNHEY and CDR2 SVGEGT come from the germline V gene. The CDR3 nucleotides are TGTGCCAGCAGTTACTCCCTCAGCGGGGGGGCATACCATGAGCAGTTCTTC. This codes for CASSYSLSGGAYHEQFF.

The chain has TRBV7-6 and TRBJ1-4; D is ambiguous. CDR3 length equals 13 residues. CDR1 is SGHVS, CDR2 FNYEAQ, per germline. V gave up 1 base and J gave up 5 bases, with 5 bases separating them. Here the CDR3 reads CASSLEVNEKLFF. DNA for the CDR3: TGTGCCAGCAGCTTAGAGGTCAATGAAAAACTGTTTTTT.

The CDR3 loop is CASSFRGVNEQYF. The CDR3, as DNA: TGTGCCAGCAGTTTTAGAGGGGTCAACGAGCAGTACTTC. This sequence joins TRBV28 and TRBJ2-7; D may match TRBD1 or TRBD2 (5 bases each). This CDR3 has 13 amino acids. Germline V CDR1 and CDR2: MDHEN, SYDVKM. The V gene lost 3 bases and the J gene lost 5 bases, with 11 bases spanning the gap.